The present T cell receptor beta chain was sequenced within a study of blood T cell repertoires in COVID-19. Study summary: The study drew acute and convalescent COVID-19 samples from the United States, Italy and Spain.

The age range of participants was about 18 to 95 years, with residence in about two dozen US areas. Cohort assignment relied on participant-reported clinical history. What the recovered Cohort 3 donors had was two negative PCRs, clearance, or symptom resolution. Only in-frame clones appear in the TCRdb table, and some are missing; sequencing was by immunoSEQ multiplex PCR. The sample contains approximately 380,000 clones, around 90% of which appear only once. The CDR3 loop spans 14 amino acids. The clonotype originates from a woman younger than 35 who had recovered from COVID-19. The chain is built from TRBV21-1 and TRBJ1-2. TRBV21-1 constitutes a pseudogene. The sample taken for sequencing was PBMCs or T cells enriched from blood (not recorded which). The chain's CDR3 is CASSKVSRDYGYTF. CDR3 DNA sequence: TGTGCCAGCAGCAAAGTTTCGAGGGACTATGGCTACACCTTC.